The 24 T cell receptor beta chains given below trace back to one sample, sequenced in a study of response to subunit inactivated influenza vaccine (dated by TCRdb to 2016 to 2018). Preparation of the library involved RT-PCR. Data came from an Illumina HiSeq 2500. The public reads were reanalyzed by TCRdb: fastp trimming at Q25, MiXCR alignment, in-frame beta chains only. Entries that share a CDR3 protein sequence are merged under the most common genes and DNA. Across this sample there are hundreds of thousands of distinct CDR3 sequences, with 25% seen only once. 1.9% of the sample is held by the ten biggest clonotypes. The sample was CD4+ T cells sorted from PBMCs, taken less than 6 days after vaccination. The origin of the receptors is a man between 50 and 59 years old who received an inactivated influenza vaccine. Donor details come from another sample of the same person, matched by shared clones.

The chain links TRBV5-1 to TRBJ1-6; D is undetermined. V was cut by 0 bases and J by 10 bases, with 8 bases left in between. Germline V gene sequence: CDR1 SGHRS, CDR2 YFSETQ. This CDR3 has 13 residues. CDR3 in amino acids: CASSLDARSPLHF. CDR3 nucleotide sequence: TGCGCCAGCAGCTTGGATGCACGATCACCCCTCCACTTT.

This clonotype was detected only a few times. The genes are TRBV18 and TRBJ2-7; maybe TRBD2 (6 bases). The germline gives CDR1 KGHSH, CDR2 LQKENI. Trimming stripped 2 bases from V and 7 bases from J, with 9 bases between. The CDR3 sequence is 12 residues long. CDR3 sequence (DNA): TGTGCCAGCTCACCATCGGGGGAAGAGCAGTACTTC. It translates to CASSPSGEEQYF.

This clonotype was recorded only once. The chain carries TRBV11-2 and TRBJ2-1; 14 bases agree with TRBD2. CDR1 SGHAT and CDR2 FQNNGV come from the germline V gene. The trim removed 2 bases at V and 4 bases at J, leaving 10 bases unmatched. There are 19 residues in the CDR3. Written as DNA, the CDR3 is TGTGCCAGCAGCTTACAGGGTGGACTAGCGGGAGGCGGGTACAATGAGCAGTTCTTC. This gives the protein CASSLQGGLAGGGYNEQFF.

This clonotype was counted between two and nine times. This sequence joins TRBV29-1 and TRBJ2-7; D is undetermined. The CDR3 is made up of 12 amino acids. V was clipped by 8 bases and J by 1 base, with 12 bases between them. CDR1 is SQVTM and CDR2 is ANQGSEA in the germline V gene. The CDR3 DNA follows: TGCAGCAAGGACGGACGATCCTACGAGCAGTACTTC. Its protein is CSKDGRSYEQYF.

V usage is TRBV5-1 and J usage is TRBJ1-1; 10 bases are a match to TRBD1. Per the germline V gene, CDR1 is SGHRS and CDR2 is YFSETQ. The V and J ends lost 4 bases and 1 base, in that order; junction bases with no gene match: 7. The CDR3 runs to 16 residues. The CDR3 is CASSTGQGVRNTEAFF. In nucleotides, the CDR3 is TGCGCCAGCAGCACAGGACAGGGGGTTAGGAACACTGAAGCTTTCTTT. The full variable domain, its missing parts supplied by reference TRBV5-1 and TRBJ1-1, is KAGVTQTPRYLIKTRGQQVTLSCSPISGHRSVSWYQQTPGQGLQFLFEYFSETQRNKGNFPGRFSGRQFSNSRSEMNVSTLELGDSALYLCASSTGQGVRNTEAFFGQGTRLTVV.

Only a few counts were recorded for this clonotype. This rearrangement joins TRBV29-1 to TRBJ2-7, with D hard to call. V lost 3 bases, J lost 3 bases, and 6 bases lay in between. Germline-derived CDR1 and CDR2 are SQVTM and ANQGSEA. The CDR3 is 11 residues long. In DNA form, the CDR3 reads TGCAGCGTTGAGTCGCTCTACGAGCAGTACTTC. It yields the protein CSVESLYEQYF.

This clonotype was observed a handful of times. This chain links TRBV5-4 with TRBJ2-7; 8 bases match TRBD1. Trimming took 2 bases from V and 5 from J; bases not matched to a gene: 6. CDR1 is SGHNT, CDR2 YYREEE, per germline (reference sequence). The CDR3 loop spans 14 amino acids. In nucleotides, the CDR3 is TGTGCCAGCAGCTTAACCGGGACAGGTGACGAGCAGTACTTC. It yields the protein CASSLTGTGDEQYF. Together with reference TRBV5-4 and TRBJ2-7, the CDR3 gives the full variable domain: ETGVTQSPTHLIKTRGQQVTLRCSSQSGHNTVSWYQQALGQGPQFIFQYYREEENGRGNFPPRFSGLQFPNYSSELNVNALELDDSALYLCASSLTGTGDEQYFGPGTRLTVT.

This clonotype was recorded a few times. V usage is TRBV29-1 and J usage is TRBJ2-6; the D call may be TRBD1 or TRBD2 (6 bases each). This CDR3 has 16 amino acids. Trimming shortened V by 2 bases and J by 3 bases, and 14 bases separated the two germline ends. Per germline, CDR1 SQVTM and CDR2 ANQGSEA. DNA for the CDR3: TGCAGCGTTGAAATGCAGGGGAGGTATGGGGCCAACGTCCTGACTTTC. It yields the protein CSVEMQGRYGANVLTF.

V and J are TRBV12-3 or TRBV12-4 and TRBJ2-2, with TRBD2 matching 8 bases. J was trimmed by 3 bases and V by 6 bases; bases with no gene match: 6. CDR3 size: 15 residues. This CDR3 reads CASRPTSGDTGELFF. The CDR3 DNA reads as TGTGCCAGCAGGCCCACTAGCGGCGACACCGGGGAGCTGTTTTTT.

There are a few counts of this clonotype. The chain is built from TRBV27 and TRBJ2-4; D not certain. Looked up from germline, CDR1 is MNHEY and CDR2 is SMNVEV (reference sequence). The CDR3 spans 14 residues. V was cut by 9 bases and J by 0 bases, with 12 bases left in between. CDR3 DNA: TGTGCCAGTTCCCCTTCCCTAGCCAAAAACATTCAGTACTTC. It codes for CASSPSLAKNIQYF.

The chain joins TRBV6-2 or TRBV6-3 to TRBJ1-5, with D perhaps matching TRBD1 (6 bases). V was shortened by 4 bases and J by 9 bases, with 16 bases between the two germline ends. Germline V gene lookup returns CDR1 MNHEY and CDR2 SVGEGT. This CDR3 has 14 residues. The CDR3 nucleotides read TGTGCCAGCAGTTTGATGACAGGCGCTCTGCCCCAGCATTTT. Translated: CASSLMTGALPQHF.

The chain employs TRBV20-1 and TRBJ2-3; D possibly corresponds to TRBD1 (5 bases). Trimming took 6 bases from V and 2 from J, leaving 15 bases between them. Germline lookup yields CDR1 DFQATT and CDR2 SNEGSKA (reference sequence). The CDR3 spans 14 residues. Here the CDR3 DNA reads TGCAGTGCGACAGACGTACCTAACACAGATACGCAGTATTTT. Translating it yields CSATDVPNTDTQYF.

This clonotype was detected only a few times. J is TRBJ2-1 and V is TRBV7-8, with TRBD2 matching over 11 bases. This CDR3 contains 15 residues. The V gene's germline CDR1 is SGHVS and CDR2 FQNEAQ. The V gene end was trimmed by 2 bases and the J gene end by 8 bases; junction bases not matched to a gene: 5. CDR3 in amino acids: CASSLNLAGGDEQFF. The CDR3 DNA sequence: TGTGCCAGCAGCTTAAACCTAGCGGGAGGTGATGAGCAGTTCTTC.

V gene TRBV12-3 or TRBV12-4 combines with J gene TRBJ1-5; D is uncertain. Between the trimmed V and J ends, which lost 7 bases and 7 bases, there was a span of 23 bases. The CDR3 extends over 16 amino acids. The chain's CDR3 is CASTSWVFGSRQPQHF. CDR3 sequence (DNA): TGTGCCAGCACCTCTTGGGTGTTTGGGAGCAGGCAGCCCCAGCATTTT.

The J gene is TRBJ2-2, the V gene TRBV5-7, with a weak D call TRBD1 (5 bases). TRBV5-7 is an ORF, with its function uncertain. Trimming took 4 bases from V and 0 from J, leaving 16 bases between them. CDR3 length: 17 residues. This chain's CDR3 is CASSKTGRLSNTGELFF. CDR3 bases: TGTGCCAGCAGCAAAACAGGACGGCTATCGAACACCGGGGAGCTGTTTTTT.

This sequence joins TRBV10-3 and TRBJ2-7, with D possibly matching TRBD2 (5 bases). V gave up 10 bases and J gave up 5 bases, with 21 bases separating them. From germline, CDR1 is ENHRY and CDR2 SYGVKD. The CDR3 consists of 14 residues. CDR3 in DNA: TGTGCCACACAACTTACTAGTTCTGTCAACGAGCAGTACTTC. This translates into CATQLTSSVNEQYF.

The chain recombines TRBV12-3 or TRBV12-4 with TRBJ2-2, with TRBD1 matching over 9 bases. With 6 bases clipped from V and 3 bases from J, the junction kept 8 bases outside the gene matches. The CDR3 spans 16 residues. The CDR3: CASSPQGALHTGELFF. In nucleotides, the CDR3 is TGTGCCAGCAGCCCACAGGGGGCGCTCCACACCGGGGAGCTGTTTTTT.

This sequence joins TRBV12-3 or TRBV12-4 and TRBJ2-2, with D possibly TRBD2 on 5 matching bases. V dropped 10 bases and J dropped 2 bases, with 11 bases sitting between them. This CDR3 has 13 amino acids. CDR3 nucleotides: TGTGCCACCCGGACGGGAAACACCGGGGAGCTGTTTTTT. This gives the protein CATRTGNTGELFF.

This clonotype was recorded a few times. The chain carries TRBV4-2 and TRBJ1-1; D unclear. Trimming shortened V by 8 bases and J by 2 bases, and 12 bases separated the two germline ends. CDR1 and CDR2 from the germline V gene are LGHNA and YNFKEQ. The CDR3 loop spans 13 amino acids. The CDR3 nucleotides are TGTGCCAGCCGCGCAGGCCCCAACACTGAAGCTTTCTTT. Its protein product is CASRAGPNTEAFF.

This chain joins TRBV12-3 or TRBV12-4 and TRBJ1-2; 9 positions agree with TRBD1. This CDR3 contains 15 residues. V was pared by 6 bases and J by 2 bases, with 7 bases of the junction left unmatched. Here the CDR3 DNA reads TGTGCCAGCAGGGAACAGGGGGCAAACAACTATGGCTACACCTTC. It yields the protein CASREQGANNYGYTF.

In its sample, this clonotype was seen a few times. The V call is TRBV5-1, the J call TRBJ2-1; D gene uncertain. CDR3 length: 14 amino acids. The germline V and J ends were trimmed by 0 bases and 3 bases, with 7 bases remaining between them. Germline loops: CDR1 SGHRS, CDR2 YFSETQ. The CDR3, as DNA: TGCGCCAGCAGCTTGGGGAATGTCTACAATGAGCAGTTCTTC. Amino acids: CASSLGNVYNEQFF.

The rearrangement links TRBV3-1 to TRBJ2-1; D possibly uses TRBD1 or TRBD2 (6 bases each). The CDR3 totals 15 residues. CDR1 is LGHDT and CDR2 is YNNKEL in the germline V gene (reference sequence). V lost 1 base to trimming and J lost 4 bases, with 11 bases between them. Here the CDR3 reads CASSQARGPYNEQFF. CDR3 DNA: TGTGCCAGCAGCCAAGCCCGGGGGCCGTACAATGAGCAGTTCTTC.

The V gene is TRBV30, the J gene TRBJ1-6; the D is unclear. Germline CDR1 is GTSNPN and CDR2 is SVGIG (reference sequence). V lost 5 bases and J 5 bases, leaving 7 bases between the germline ends. The length of the CDR3 is 12 residues. CDR3 loop: CAWGQNNSPLHF. CDR3 DNA: TGTGCCTGGGGCCAAAATAATTCACCCCTCCACTTT. Combining the CDR3 with reference TRBV30 and TRBJ1-6 gives the whole variable domain SQTIHQWPATLVQPVGSPLSLECTVEGTSNPNLYWYRQAAGRGLQLLFYSVGIGQISSEVPQNLSASRPQDRQFILSSKKLLLSDSGFYLCAWGQNNSPLHFGNGTRLTVT.

Written as DNA, the CDR3 is TGTGCCAGCACCCTTACCCACGCCTCCTACAATGAGCAGTTCTTC. This sequence encodes CASTLTHASYNEQFF. The V gene is TRBV6-2 or TRBV6-3, the J gene TRBJ2-1; D remains unclear. V lost 7 bases and J lost 0, with 13 bases in between. The CDR3 runs 15 residues. Germline values: CDR1 MNHEY, CDR2 SVGEGT.